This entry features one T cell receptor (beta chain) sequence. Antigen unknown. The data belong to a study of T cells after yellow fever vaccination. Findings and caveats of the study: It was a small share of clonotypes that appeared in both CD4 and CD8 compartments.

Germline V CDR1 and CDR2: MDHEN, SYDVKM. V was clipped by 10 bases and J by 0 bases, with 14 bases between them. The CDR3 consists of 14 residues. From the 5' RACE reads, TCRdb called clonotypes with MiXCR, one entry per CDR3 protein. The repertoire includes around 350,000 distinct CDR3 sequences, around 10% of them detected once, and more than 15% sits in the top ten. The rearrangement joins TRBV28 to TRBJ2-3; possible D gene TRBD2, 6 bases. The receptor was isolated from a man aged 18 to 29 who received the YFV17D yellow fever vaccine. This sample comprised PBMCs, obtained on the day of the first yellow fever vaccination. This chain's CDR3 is CATYGGSSTDTQYF. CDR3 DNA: TGTGCCACCTACGGAGGGAGTAGCACAGATACGCAGTATTTT.